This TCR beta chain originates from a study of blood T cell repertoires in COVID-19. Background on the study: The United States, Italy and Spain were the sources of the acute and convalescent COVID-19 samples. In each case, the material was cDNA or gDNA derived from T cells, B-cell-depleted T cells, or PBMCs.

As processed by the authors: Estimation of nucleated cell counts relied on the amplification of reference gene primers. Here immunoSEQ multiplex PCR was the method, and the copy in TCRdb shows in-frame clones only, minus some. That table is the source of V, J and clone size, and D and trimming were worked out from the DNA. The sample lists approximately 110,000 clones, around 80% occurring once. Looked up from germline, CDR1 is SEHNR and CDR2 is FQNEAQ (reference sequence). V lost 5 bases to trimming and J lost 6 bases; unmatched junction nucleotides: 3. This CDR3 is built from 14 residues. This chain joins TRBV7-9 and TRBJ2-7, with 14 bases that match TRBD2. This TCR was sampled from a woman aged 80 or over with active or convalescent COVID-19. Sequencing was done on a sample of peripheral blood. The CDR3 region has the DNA TGTGCCAGCAGCAACGGACTAGCGGGAGGCGAGCAGTACTTC. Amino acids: CASSNGLAGGEQYF.